This entry is about one T cell receptor beta chain. Its antigen is unidentified. The CDR3 is 13 residues long. Germline assignment: CDR1 SGHRS and CDR2 YFSETQ. Deletions cut 4 bases from V and 8 bases from J, with 15 bases between. PCR was performed a second time for about 7 to 11 cycles using a sample-barcoded 5' primer and a J-beta primer mix. Via MiXCR, TCRdb re-called the 5' RACE reads, giving one row per CDR3 protein. This sample carries 1.8 million or so distinct CDR3 sequences, roughly two fifths of them seen once, and the ten largest clones take under 30%. These data are taken from a study of blood T cells in healthy people across ages. Overall study results and limits: Both higher diversity and more naive CD4+ cells marked long-lived donors when set against aged donors.

The TCR comes from a human donor in good health. The chain is built from TRBV5-1 and TRBJ1-1; D unclear. The sequenced sample consisted of blood. CDR3 coding DNA: TGCGCCAGCAGCCCCGATTGGAGTTCCGAAGCTTTCTTT. It specifies CASSPDWSSEAFF. The full variable domain, completed using reference TRBV5-1 and TRBJ1-1, is KAGVTQTPRYLIKTRGQQVTLSCSPISGHRSVSWYQQTPGQGLQFLFEYFSETQRNKGNFPGRFSGRQFSNSRSEMNVSTLELGDSALYLCASSPDWSSEAFFGQGTRLTVV.